The sequence of this T cell receptor (beta chain) was determined in a study of T-cell memory formation after mild COVID-19. Findings of the study overall: Contracting clones localized mainly to CM and EM when CD4+ and mainly to EMRA when CD8+.

As regards this clonotype: Antigen specificity is unknown.

TCRdb reprocessed the 5' RACE reads via MiXCR and lists one record per CDR3 protein. Seen here are about 90,000 distinct CDR3 sequences, approximately 13% observed once, and the top ten hold about 26%. Germline CDR1 SGHVS, CDR2 FQNEAQ. V trimming: 5 bases; J trimming: 5 bases; junction bases outside the gene matches: 10. This CDR3 contains 17 residues. This clonotype was sampled from an adult woman who had mild COVID-19 (a few samples of this study predate the infection). Cell type and time point are not known. The sample taken for sequencing was PBMCs or a T cell subset sorted from them (not recorded which). V gene TRBV7-8 combines with J gene TRBJ2-5, with 14 bases matching TRBD2. This CDR3 is CASSALTSGRAEETQYF. The CDR3 region has the DNA TGTGCCAGCAGCGCCCTGACTAGCGGGAGGGCCGAGGAGACCCAGTACTTC.